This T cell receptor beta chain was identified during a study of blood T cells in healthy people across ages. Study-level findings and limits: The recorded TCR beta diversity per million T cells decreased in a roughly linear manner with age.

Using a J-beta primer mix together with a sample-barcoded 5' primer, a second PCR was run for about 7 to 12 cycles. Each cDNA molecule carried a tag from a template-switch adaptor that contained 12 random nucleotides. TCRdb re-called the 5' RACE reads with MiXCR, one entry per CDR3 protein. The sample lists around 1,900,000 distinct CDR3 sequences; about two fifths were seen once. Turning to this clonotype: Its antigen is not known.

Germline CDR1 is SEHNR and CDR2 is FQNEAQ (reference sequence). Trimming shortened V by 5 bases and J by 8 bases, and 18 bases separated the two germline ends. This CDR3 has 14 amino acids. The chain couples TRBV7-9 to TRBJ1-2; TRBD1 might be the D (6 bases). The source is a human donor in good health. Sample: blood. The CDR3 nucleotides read TGTGCCAGCAGCCGGACAGATTCGGAGGTGGGCTACACCTTC. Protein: CASSRTDSEVGYTF.